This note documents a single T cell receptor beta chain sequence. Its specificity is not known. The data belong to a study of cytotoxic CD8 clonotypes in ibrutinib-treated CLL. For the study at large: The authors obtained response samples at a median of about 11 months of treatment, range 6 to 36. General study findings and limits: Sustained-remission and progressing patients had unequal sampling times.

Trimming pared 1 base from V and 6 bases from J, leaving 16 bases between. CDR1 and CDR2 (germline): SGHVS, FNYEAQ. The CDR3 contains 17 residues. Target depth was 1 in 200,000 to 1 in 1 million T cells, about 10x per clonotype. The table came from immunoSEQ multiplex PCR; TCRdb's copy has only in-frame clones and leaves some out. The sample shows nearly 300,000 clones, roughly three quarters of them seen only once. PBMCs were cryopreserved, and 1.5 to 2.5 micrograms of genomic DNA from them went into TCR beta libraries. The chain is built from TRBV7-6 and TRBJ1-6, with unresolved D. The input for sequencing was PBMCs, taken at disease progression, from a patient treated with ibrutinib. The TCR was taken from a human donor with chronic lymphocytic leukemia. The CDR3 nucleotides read TGTGCCAGCAGCTTAGAGGGCGCTGGGCTGGGTAATTCACCCCTCCACTTT. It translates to CASSLEGAGLGNSPLHF.